The T cell receptor (beta chain) described here comes from a study of blood T cell repertoires in COVID-19. About the research overall: Sample material is recorded as cDNA or gDNA derived from T cells, B-cell-depleted T cells, or PBMCs.

Residents of approximately 25 US areas, aged about 18 to 95 years, made up the participants. Two consecutive negative NP/OP PCR tests, clearance, or resolved symptoms defined Cohort 3 recovery. Original methodology: Reference gene primer amplification gave nucleated cell count estimates. Method: immunoSEQ multiplex PCR; TCRdb's copy keeps in-frame clones and lacks some. For V, J and clone size, that table is used; D and trimming come from the DNA. The repertoire holds about 300,000 clones, with approximately 90% as singletons. There are 16 residues in the CDR3. Germline V gene data show CDR1 as LGHNA and CDR2 as YSLEER. The trim removed 1 base at V and 4 bases at J, leaving 6 bases unmatched.

The chain recombines TRBV4-3 with TRBJ2-1; 8 nucleotides agree with TRBD2. The receptor comes from a woman in her twenties or thirties who had recovered from COVID-19. Material for sequencing was PBMCs or T cells enriched from blood (not recorded which). The CDR3 sequence: CASSQVGGGPYNEQFF. CDR3 DNA: TGCGCCAGCAGCCAAGTGGGCGGGGGGCCATACAATGAGCAGTTCTTC.